This TCR beta chain stems from a study of blood T cell repertoires in COVID-19. Study at large: COVID-19 samples collected from the United States, Italy and Spain covered acute and convalescent phases. Sources were T cells, B-cell-depleted T cells, or PBMCs; the material itself was cDNA or gDNA.

In the source study's methods: Nucleated cell counts were estimated from reference gene primer amplification. Repertoires were generated with immunoSEQ multiplex PCR, while TCRdb's copy carries only in-frame clones and drops some. V, J and clone size are those of that table, while D and trimming were read from the DNA. The sample holds about 79,000 clones; around nine tenths are singletons and the top ten take approximately 13%. This clone was counted a single time. CDR1 is SGHRS, CDR2 YFSETQ, per germline. V lost 5 bases to trimming and J lost 5 bases; unmatched junction nucleotides: 2. The CDR3 covers 15 residues.

The sequenced sample was peripheral blood. The chain combines TRBV5-1 with TRBJ2-2, with 14 bases fitting TRBD2. The origin of this receptor is a man aged 65 to 85 with active or convalescent COVID-19. The CDR3 DNA is TGCGCCAGCAGGGGACTAGCGGGAGTGACCGGGGAGCTGTTTTTT. Its protein product is CASRGLAGVTGELFF. Drawing the rest from reference TRBV5-1 and TRBJ2-2, the complete variable domain is KAGVTQTPRYLIKTRGQQVTLSCSPISGHRSVSWYQQTPGQGLQFLFEYFSETQRNKGNFPGRFSGRQFSNSRSEMNVSTLELGDSALYLCASRGLAGVTGELFFGEGSRLTVL.